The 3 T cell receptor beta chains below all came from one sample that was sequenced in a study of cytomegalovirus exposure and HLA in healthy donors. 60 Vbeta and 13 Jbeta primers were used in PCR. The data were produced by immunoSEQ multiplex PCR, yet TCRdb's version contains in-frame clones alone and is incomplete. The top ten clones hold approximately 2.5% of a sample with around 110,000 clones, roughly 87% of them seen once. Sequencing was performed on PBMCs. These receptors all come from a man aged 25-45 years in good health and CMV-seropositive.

The CDR3 is CASSLEGGSQHF. CDR3 DNA sequence: TGCGCCAGCAGCTTGGAAGGAGGTTCCCAGCATTTT. The chain is built from TRBV5-1 and TRBJ1-5; D gene uncertain. The V and J ends lost 0 bases and 11 bases respectively, with 9 bases between them. The CDR3 extends over 12 amino acids. Germline CDR1 and CDR2: SGHRS and YFSETQ.

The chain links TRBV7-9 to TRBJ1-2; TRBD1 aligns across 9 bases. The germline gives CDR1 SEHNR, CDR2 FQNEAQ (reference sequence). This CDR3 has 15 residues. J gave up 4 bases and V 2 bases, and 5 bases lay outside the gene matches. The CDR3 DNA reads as TGTGCCAGCAGCTTAACAGGGGGCGGCGGCTATGGCTACACCTTC. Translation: CASSLTGGGGYGYTF.

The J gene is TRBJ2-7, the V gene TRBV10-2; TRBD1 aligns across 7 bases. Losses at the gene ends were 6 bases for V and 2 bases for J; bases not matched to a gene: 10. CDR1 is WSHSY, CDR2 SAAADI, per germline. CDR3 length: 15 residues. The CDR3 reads CASSHSTGSPYEQYF. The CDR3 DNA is TGCGCCAGCAGCCACTCGACAGGGTCTCCCTACGAGCAGTACTTC.